The 15 T cell receptor beta chains in this list originate from one sample, sequenced in a study of early T cells in non-severe SARS-CoV-2 infection. TCRdb passed the 5' RACE reads through MiXCR, listing each CDR3 protein once. The table lists roughly 69,000 distinct CDR3 sequences, roughly 10% of them singletons, with 5.9% in the top ten. What was sequenced was whole blood. These receptors were taken from an adult who was a healthcare worker with PCR-confirmed SARS-CoV-2 infection or an uninfected control (not recorded which).

This clonotype was observed at least ten times. The chain joins TRBV5-1 to TRBJ2-7; 8 bases are shared with TRBD1. CDR3 length equals 14 residues. The ends lost 4 bases at V and 3 bases at J; junction bases unmatched: 6. Looked up from germline, CDR1 is SGHRS and CDR2 is YFSETQ. In DNA form, the CDR3 reads TGCGCCAGCAGCCCGACCGACAGGGGCTACGAGCAGTACTTC. Translation: CASSPTDRGYEQYF.

The J gene is TRBJ2-5, the V gene TRBV10-3; D might be TRBD1 or TRBD2, each matching 5 bases. Per germline, CDR1 ENHRY and CDR2 SYGVKD. V shed 6 bases and J shed 2 bases, with 10 bases lying between them. There are 13 residues in the CDR3. This chain's CDR3 is CAIRGTDQETQYF. The CDR3 DNA reads as TGTGCCATCAGAGGGACGGATCAAGAGACCCAGTACTTC.

This clonotype was observed many times. This chain connects TRBV10-1 to TRBJ2-7; possible D gene TRBD1, 6 bases. The germline gives CDR1 WNHNN, CDR2 SYGVQD (reference sequence). This CDR3 has 16 residues. Trimming shortened V by 11 bases and J by 5 bases, and 28 bases separated the two germline ends. The CDR3 DNA reads TGCGCCTCCAGTTTCGCAGGGGACCAAGAAGAGGACGAGCAGTACTTC. This translates into CASSFAGDQEEDEQYF.

This clonotype was seen a few times. The V call is TRBV9, the J call TRBJ1-6; D ambiguous. The CDR3 has 15 residues. Trimming left V 3 bases short and J 7 bases short, with 14 bases between. CDR1 and CDR2 from the germline V gene are SGDLS and YYNGEE. DNA of the CDR3: TGTGCCAGCAGCGAGAGGAACGGAGAGAATTCACCCCTCCACTTT. Its translation: CASSERNGENSPLHF.

This clonotype was detected many times. The V gene is TRBV5-1, the J gene TRBJ2-2, with TRBD1 as a possible D gene (6 bases). Per germline, CDR1 SGHRS and CDR2 YFSETQ. V lost 4 bases and J 4 bases, leaving 14 bases between the germline ends. This CDR3 comprises 15 residues. For the CDR3, the DNA is TGCGCCAGCAGCCAGGGGACGCCGGGCACCGGGGAGCTGTTTTTT. Protein: CASSQGTPGTGELFF.

This clonotype was counted between two and nine times. The chain has TRBV2 and TRBJ2-7, with 9 bases aligning to TRBD1. Per the germline V gene, CDR1 is SNHLY and CDR2 is FYNNEI. The junction had 8 bases not matched to a gene; V was cut back by 5 bases and J by 6 bases. The CDR3 extends over 14 amino acids. The CDR3 here is CASSPGQGISEQYF. Written as DNA, the CDR3 is TGTGCCAGCAGTCCGGGACAGGGCATCTCCGAGCAGTACTTC.

The rearrangement joins TRBV6-6 to TRBJ1-1, with 8 positions matching TRBD1. Germline CDR1 is MNHNY and CDR2 is SVGAGI (reference sequence). The V segment lost 7 bases and the J segment 0 bases; nucleotides outside the gene matches: 16. The CDR3 length is 18 residues. The CDR3 loop reads CASIGGQGALTMNTEAFF. In nucleotides, the CDR3 is TGTGCCAGCATTGGGGGGCAGGGGGCCCTAACTATGAACACTGAAGCTTTCTTT.

At least ten counts were recorded for this clonotype. This chain connects TRBV20-1 to TRBJ2-5; D remains ambiguous. Deletions cut 0 bases from V and 2 bases from J, with 7 bases between. Germline assignment: CDR1 DFQATT and CDR2 SNEGSKA (reference sequence). The CDR3 runs 13 residues. In DNA, the CDR3 is TGCAGTGCTAGAGAGCAGTGGCAAGAGACCCAGTACTTC. Translation gives CSAREQWQETQYF.

This clonotype turned up a few times. The chain is built from TRBV24-1 and TRBJ1-5; D gene unclear. From germline, CDR1 is KGHDR and CDR2 SFDVKD. The V gene lost 5 bases and the J gene lost 7 bases, with 11 bases spanning the gap. CDR3 length equals 13 residues. DNA of the CDR3: TGTGCCACCAGTGGGCAGCCGGGACAGCCCCAGCATTTT. Protein sequence: CATSGQPGQPQHF.

This clonotype was observed at least ten times. V is TRBV27 and J is TRBJ2-2; 10 bases match TRBD1. The length of the CDR3 is 16 residues. The junction had 2 bases not matched to a gene; V was cut back by 4 bases and J by 0 bases. Per the germline V gene, CDR1 is MNHEY and CDR2 is SMNVEV (reference sequence). The CDR3 DNA reads as TGTGCCAGCAGTTCGACAGGGGGCTCGAACACCGGGGAGCTGTTTTTT. Translated, it gives CASSSTGGSNTGELFF.

This clonotype was detected many times. This rearrangement joins TRBV5-1 to TRBJ1-3; D uncertain. The germline CDR1 and CDR2 sequences are SGHRS and YFSETQ. This CDR3 has 13 amino acids. Trimming removed 4 bases from V and 7 bases from J, with 12 bases in between. The CDR3 coding sequence is TGCGCCAGCAGCCAGGACTACGGGAACACCATATATTTT. As protein: CASSQDYGNTIYF.

The rearrangement links TRBV27 to TRBJ2-1; the D is unclear. V was trimmed by 2 bases and J by 9 bases, leaving 11 bases between them. The germline gives CDR1 MNHEY, CDR2 SMNVEV (reference sequence). This CDR3 comprises 13 residues. The CDR3 DNA follows: TGTGCCAGCAGTTTAAGGGTTCTGGGTGAGCAGTTCTTC. Its protein product is CASSLRVLGEQFF.

V usage is TRBV29-1 and J usage is TRBJ1-1; D perhaps matches TRBD1 (5 bases). The CDR3 loop spans 13 amino acids. Between the trimmed V and J ends, which lost 0 bases and 8 bases, there was a span of 13 bases. Germline CDR1 SQVTM, CDR2 ANQGSEA. The CDR3 loop is CSVEEGKGSEAFF. In DNA form, the CDR3 reads TGCAGCGTTGAAGAGGGTAAGGGGTCGGAAGCTTTCTTT. Filled out from reference TRBV29-1 and TRBJ1-1, the complete variable domain reads SAVISQKPSRDICQRGTSLTIQCQVDSQVTMMFWYRQQPGQSLTLIATANQGSEATYESGFVIDKFPISRPNLTFSTLTVSNMSPEDSSIYLCSVEEGKGSEAFFGQGTRLTVV.

There are many counts of this clonotype. The CDR3 DNA is TGTGCCATCAGTGAGAAAACGGGGGAAGAGACCCAGTACTTC. Its translation is CAISEKTGEETQYF. The chain combines TRBV10-3 with TRBJ2-5; D is possibly TRBD2 (6 bases). Trimming cost V 2 bases and J 3 bases, with 10 bases left between them. This CDR3 spans 14 amino acids. Germline loops: CDR1 ENHRY, CDR2 SYGVKD.

This clonotype was seen repeatedly, ten times or more. V gene TRBV7-9 combines with J gene TRBJ2-6, with a possible D match to TRBD1 (6 bases). Trimming took 6 bases from V and 2 from J, leaving 11 bases between them. This CDR3 comprises 15 residues. The germline CDR1 and CDR2 sequences are SEHNR and FQNEAQ (reference sequence). CDR3 protein: CASRRDTAGANVLTF. The CDR3, as DNA: TGTGCCAGCAGACGGGACACCGCTGGGGCCAACGTCCTGACTTTC.